The 17 T cell receptor beta chains listed next were all sequenced from one sample in a study of cytomegalovirus exposure and HLA in healthy donors (dated by TCRdb to between 2016 and 2019). The library came from the immunoSEQ multiplex PCR assay. For the multiplex PCR, a mixture combining 60 forward primers for TCR Vbeta segments and 13 reverse primers for TCR Jbeta segments was used. Sourced from immuneACCESS, this table was stored by TCRdb with only in-frame sequences that have V and J called. A share of the clones is absent; for the studies checked, an unresolved V gene accounts for under half, and the remainder has no known explanation. This sample has about 110,000 clones in its table, and over 70% of those were observed once. The ten largest clones add up to 2.5% to 3.5% of the sample. The sample taken for sequencing was PBMCs. The receptors were gathered from a female donor in good health and CMV-seronegative.

This sequence joins TRBV30 and TRBJ2-7; D remains ambiguous. Germline values: CDR1 GTSNPN, CDR2 SVGIG (reference sequence). V lost 0 bases and J lost 0, with 12 bases in between. The CDR3 covers 15 residues. CDR3 amino acids: CAWSVPETSSYEQYF. The CDR3 nucleotides are TGTGCCTGGAGTGTACCGGAGACGAGCTCCTACGAGCAGTACTTC. Variable domain in full (rest from reference TRBV30 and TRBJ2-7): SQTIHQWPATLVQPVGSPLSLECTVEGTSNPNLYWYRQAAGRGLQLLFYSVGIGQISSEVPQNLSASRPQDRQFILSSKKLLLSDSGFYLCAWSVPETSSYEQYFGPGTRLTVT.

This chain joins TRBV7-2 and TRBJ2-5; 7 bases agree with TRBD2. Germline V gene sequence: CDR1 SGHTA, CDR2 FQGNSA. There are 17 residues in the CDR3. V was pared by 3 bases and J by 5 bases, with 15 bases of the junction left unmatched. The CDR3 nucleotides are TGTGCCAGCAGCTTCCGGAGGGACTATAGAGGGGCGGAGACCCAGTACTTC. Its protein product is CASSFRRDYRGAETQYF.

The chain couples TRBV2 to TRBJ2-3; 7 positions agree with TRBD2. The CDR3 runs to 14 residues. Germline CDR1 and CDR2: SNHLY and FYNNEI. V gave up 6 bases and J gave up 4 bases; unmatched junction bases: 7. Here the CDR3 reads CASRVDRGADTQYF. CDR3 nucleotides: TGTGCCAGCAGGGTGGATCGGGGGGCAGATACGCAGTATTTT.

The V call is TRBV29-1, the J call TRBJ1-1, with 8 bases that match TRBD1. V lost 3 bases to trimming and J lost 11 bases; unmatched junction nucleotides: 8. Germline assignment: CDR1 SQVTM and CDR2 ANQGSEA. This CDR3 is built from 12 residues. CDR3 protein: CSVDRGRGGAFF. The CDR3 region has the DNA TGCAGCGTTGACAGGGGGCGGGGAGGGGCTTTCTTT. Filled out from reference TRBV29-1 and TRBJ1-1, the complete variable domain reads SAVISQKPSRDICQRGTSLTIQCQVDSQVTMMFWYRQQPGQSLTLIATANQGSEATYESGFVIDKFPISRPNLTFSTLTVSNMSPEDSSIYLCSVDRGRGGAFFGQGTRLTVV.

The V call is TRBV2, the J call TRBJ2-2; D perhaps matches TRBD1 (6 bases). This CDR3 is built from 15 residues. V lost 3 bases, J lost 5 bases, and 13 bases lay in between. CDR1 SNHLY and CDR2 FYNNEI come from the germline V gene. DNA for the CDR3: TGTGCCAGCAGTGACACAGGGTACGGGACCGGGGAGCTGTTTTTT. This translates into CASSDTGYGTGELFF.

This rearrangement joins TRBV7-9 to TRBJ2-5; 7 bases map to TRBD2. CDR3 length: 16 residues. The ends lost 5 bases at V and 7 bases at J; junction bases unmatched: 16. Germline V lookup: CDR1 SEHNR, CDR2 FQNEAQ (reference sequence). Here the CDR3 reads CASSRGRTGGEGTQYF. CDR3 in DNA: TGTGCCAGCAGCCGAGGGAGAACGGGAGGTGAGGGGACCCAGTACTTC.

The chain carries TRBV7-9 and TRBJ2-7; perhaps TRBD1 as D (6 bases). The CDR3 sequence is 15 residues long. CDR1 is SEHNR, CDR2 FQNEAQ, per germline (reference sequence). Trimming removed 6 bases at V and 4 bases at J, with 19 bases between. For the CDR3, the DNA is TGTGCCAGCAGTTTACAGGGTCAGCGCTTATACGAGCAGTACTTC. Translating gives CASSLQGQRLYEQYF.

The chain combines TRBV30 with TRBJ1-2; D not resolved. This CDR3 has 12 residues. CDR1 and CDR2 (germline): GTSNPN, SVGIG (reference sequence). V shed 3 bases and J shed 5 bases, with 10 bases lying between them. CDR3 amino acids: CAWSPGGYGYTF. CDR3 coding DNA: TGTGCCTGGAGCCCCGGAGGTTATGGCTACACCTTC.

This clone has more than one count but fewer than ten. V is TRBV9 and J is TRBJ1-3; D gene ambiguous. Trimming took 4 bases from V and 0 from J, leaving 11 bases between them. The V gene's germline CDR1 is SGDLS and CDR2 YYNGEE. The CDR3 extends over 15 amino acids. Here the CDR3 reads CASSLREGSGNTIYF. The CDR3 nucleotides read TGTGCCAGCAGCCTCCGGGAGGGCTCTGGAAACACCATATATTTT.

The rearrangement links TRBV4-3 to TRBJ2-1; 7 bases are a match to TRBD2. CDR1 and CDR2 (germline): LGHNA, YSLEER. The CDR3 is 16 amino acids. The V gene end was trimmed by 0 bases and the J gene end by 6 bases; junction bases not matched to a gene: 8. This CDR3 reads CASSQDGLAVSNEQFF. CDR3 in DNA: TGCGCCAGCAGCCAAGACGGGCTAGCGGTTTCCAATGAGCAGTTCTTC.

This clone has only a few counts. This chain links TRBV14 with TRBJ2-2, with TRBD2 matching 8 bases. The germline gives CDR1 SGHDN, CDR2 FVKESK. The CDR3 contains 17 residues. Trimming took 3 bases from V and 5 from J; bases not matched to a gene: 11. Here the CDR3 reads CASSHGLAGSGTGELFF. As DNA, the CDR3 is TGTGCCAGCAGCCACGGACTAGCAGGATCAGGGACCGGGGAGCTGTTTTTT.

The rearrangement links TRBV5-1 to TRBJ2-1, with D possibly matching TRBD1 (5 bases). The CDR3 sequence is 15 residues long. Germline CDR1 reads SGHRS; CDR2 reads YFSETQ. The V end was cut by 7 bases, the J end by 0 bases, with 14 bases between. CDR3 loop: CASSANRNSYNEQFF. For the CDR3, the DNA is TGCGCCAGCTCAGCCAACAGGAACTCCTACAATGAGCAGTTCTTC.

By its share, this clone is large (0.1 to 1%). The J gene is TRBJ1-5, the V gene TRBV28, with TRBD1 matching 7 bases. CDR3 length: 19 residues. Trimming at V came to 6 bases and at J to 0 bases, leaving 17 bases not matched to a gene. Germline values: CDR1 MDHEN, CDR2 SYDVKM. DNA for the CDR3: TGTGCCAGCAGCCGTCAGGACAGGACATGGAGCTATAGCAATCAGCCCCAGCATTTT. Its translation is CASSRQDRTWSYSNQPQHF.

This sequence joins TRBV5-1 and TRBJ2-5, with D perhaps matching TRBD1 (6 bases). This CDR3 has 18 residues. The germline V gene has CDR1 SGHRS and CDR2 YFSETQ. V was trimmed by 0 bases and J by 1 base, leaving 19 bases between them. CDR3 region: CASSLAGQGLGTQETQYF. The CDR3 DNA reads TGCGCCAGCAGCTTGGCCGGGCAGGGGTTGGGGACCCAAGAGACCCAGTACTTC.

This clone is a singleton in its sample. The rearrangement joins TRBV5-4 to TRBJ2-1, with 9 bases fitting TRBD2. The CDR3 runs to 16 residues. Germline CDR1 is SGHNT and CDR2 is YYREEE (reference sequence). The V gene end was trimmed by 3 bases and the J gene end by 6 bases; junction bases not matched to a gene: 10. The CDR3 nucleotides read TGTGCCAGCAGCTCCCTCGGGACTAGCAGACTCAATGAGCAGTTCTTC. Its translation: CASSSLGTSRLNEQFF.

The genes are TRBV29-1 and TRBJ2-2; TRBD1 matches at 8 bases. J was trimmed by 3 bases and V by 2 bases; bases with no gene match: 8. The germline V gene encodes CDR1 SQVTM and CDR2 ANQGSEA. The CDR3 consists of 16 residues. The CDR3, as DNA: TGCAGCGTTGAAAAGAAGGCAGGGGGCGACACCGGGGAGCTGTTTTTT. This translates into CSVEKKAGGDTGELFF.

The chain has TRBV19 and TRBJ2-3; D is possibly TRBD1 (6 bases). The CDR3 covers 14 residues. Germline V gene sequence: CDR1 LNHDA, CDR2 SQIVND (reference sequence). Trimming removed 5 bases from V and 2 bases from J, with 11 bases in between. CDR3 in DNA: TGTGCCAGTAGTCCGACAGGATACACAGATACGCAGTATTTT. Its translation: CASSPTGYTDTQYF.